This is a list of T cell receptor beta chains from one sample in a study of T cell responses to AZD1222 COVID-19 vaccine. The protocol was immunoSEQ multiplex PCR, while the TCRdb copy is restricted to in-frame clones and leaves out a portion. This sample carries roughly 80,000 clones, more than 80% of them seen once, and the ten largest clones take roughly 5.6%. The sample was peripheral blood, taken on day 0 of AZD1222 vaccination. These receptors originate from an adult in good health. Each CDR3 is given with its conserved first and last residue. Fields, in order: clone size, J gene, V gene, D gene, CDR3 protein, CDR3 DNA. A D gene is named only where the DNA matches it firmly. Not every row has a clone size; where given, it reads once, few, many or a size class.

clone size: NA
J gene: TRBJ2-5
V gene: TRBV5-1
D gene: TRBD2
CDR3 protein: CASSLGALAGKGETQYF
CDR3 DNA: TGCGCCAGCAGCTTGGGGGCTTTAGCGGGAAAGGGAGAGACCCAGTACTTC

clone size: NA
J gene: TRBJ1-1
V gene: TRBV6-4
D gene: NA
CDR3 protein: CASSDGVEAFF
CDR3 DNA: TGTGCCAGCAGTGACGGGGTTGAAGCTTTCTTT

clone size: few
J gene: TRBJ1-4
V gene: TRBV2
D gene: TRBD1
CDR3 protein: CASNRRGQEKLFF
CDR3 DNA: TGTGCCAGCAACCGCAGGGGGCAGGAAAAACTGTTTTTT

clone size: few
J gene: TRBJ1-5
V gene: TRBV18
D gene: NA
CDR3 protein: CASSPVKVNQPQHF
CDR3 DNA: TGTGCCAGCTCACCAGTGAAGGTCAATCAGCCCCAGCATTTT

clone size: NA
J gene: TRBJ1-1
V gene: TRBV12-3/TRBV12-4
D gene: NA
CDR3 protein: CASSPAFGVEAFF
CDR3 DNA: TGTGCCAGCAGTCCCGCTTTTGGGGTTGAAGCTTTCTTT

clone size: NA
J gene: TRBJ1-1
V gene: TRBV10-3
D gene: TRBD1
CDR3 protein: CAISEVGQGDTEAFF
CDR3 DNA: TGTGCCATCAGTGAGGTGGGACAGGGGGACACTGAAGCTTTCTTT

clone size: once
J gene: TRBJ1-1
V gene: TRBV10-3
D gene: TRBD1
CDR3 protein: CAISKGDRGLEAFF
CDR3 DNA: TGTGCCATCAGTAAGGGAGACAGGGGGCTAGAAGCTTTCTTT

clone size: NA
J gene: TRBJ2-4
V gene: TRBV30
D gene: TRBD2
CDR3 protein: CAWSVDSGGNIQYF
CDR3 DNA: TGTGCCTGGAGTGTGGACTCGGGGGGGAACATTCAGTACTTC

clone size: NA
J gene: TRBJ2-7
V gene: TRBV27
D gene: NA
CDR3 protein: CASSQGTPNEQYF
CDR3 DNA: TGTGCCAGCAGTCAGGGGACTCCCAACGAGCAGTACTTC

clone size: NA
J gene: TRBJ1-2
V gene: TRBV10-2
D gene: NA
CDR3 protein: CASSEPTPTTGGSF
CDR3 DNA: TGCGCCAGCAGTGAGCCCACCCCGACGACAGGCGGGTCGTTC

clone size: NA
J gene: TRBJ1-5
V gene: TRBV28
D gene: NA
CDR3 protein: CASSLTQNQPQHF
CDR3 DNA: TGTGCCAGCAGTTTAACGCAGAATCAGCCCCAGCATTTT

clone size: NA
J gene: TRBJ2-2
V gene: TRBV2
D gene: NA
CDR3 protein: CASSGQGYGSGELFF
CDR3 DNA: TGTGCCAGCAGTGGTCAGGGGTATGGGTCCGGGGAGCTGTTTTTT

clone size: NA
J gene: TRBJ1-3
V gene: TRBV19
D gene: NA
CDR3 protein: CASSIGTYSAGNTIYF
CDR3 DNA: TGTGCCAGTAGCATTGGGACATACTCGGCTGGAAACACCATATATTTT

clone size: NA
J gene: TRBJ1-5
V gene: TRBV15
D gene: NA
CDR3 protein: CATSRVPDSNQPQHF
CDR3 DNA: TGTGCCACCAGCAGAGTACCAGATAGCAATCAGCCCCAGCATTTT

clone size: NA
J gene: TRBJ1-1
V gene: TRBV19
D gene: NA
CDR3 protein: CASSIFQRTEAFF
CDR3 DNA: TGTGCCAGTAGTATCTTCCAGCGGACTGAAGCTTTCTTT

clone size: NA
J gene: TRBJ1-2
V gene: TRBV4-1
D gene: TRBD1
CDR3 protein: CASTGTGGDYGYTF
CDR3 DNA: TGCGCCAGCACCGGGACAGGGGGCGACTATGGCTACACCTTC

clone size: NA
J gene: TRBJ2-7
V gene: TRBV7-2
D gene: NA
CDR3 protein: CASSLGGNGAYEQYF
CDR3 DNA: TGTGCCAGCAGCTTAGGTGGAAACGGAGCCTACGAGCAGTACTTC

clone size: NA
J gene: TRBJ2-7
V gene: TRBV5-5
D gene: NA
CDR3 protein: CASSLIKRNAGTYEQYF
CDR3 DNA: TGTGCCAGCAGCTTAATAAAGCGGAATGCAGGTACCTACGAGCAGTACTTC

clone size: NA
J gene: TRBJ1-5
V gene: TRBV18
D gene: NA
CDR3 protein: CASSPAGGRELTYQPQHF
CDR3 DNA: TGTGCCAGCTCACCAGCCGGGGGCCGCGAGCTCACGTATCAGCCCCAGCATTTT